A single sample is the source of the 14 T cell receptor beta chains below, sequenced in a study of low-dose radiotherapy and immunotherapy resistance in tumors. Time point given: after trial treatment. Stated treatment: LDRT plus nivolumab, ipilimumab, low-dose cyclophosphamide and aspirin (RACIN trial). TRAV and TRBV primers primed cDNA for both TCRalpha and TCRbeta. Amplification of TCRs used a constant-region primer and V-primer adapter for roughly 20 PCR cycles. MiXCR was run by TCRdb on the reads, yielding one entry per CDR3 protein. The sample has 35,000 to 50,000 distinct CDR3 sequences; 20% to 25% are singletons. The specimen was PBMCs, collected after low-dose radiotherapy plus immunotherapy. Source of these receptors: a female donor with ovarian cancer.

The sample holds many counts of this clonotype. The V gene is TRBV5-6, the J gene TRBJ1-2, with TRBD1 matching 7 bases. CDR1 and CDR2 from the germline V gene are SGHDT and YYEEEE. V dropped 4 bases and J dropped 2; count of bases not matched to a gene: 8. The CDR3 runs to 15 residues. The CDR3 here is CASSLRQGGNYGYTF. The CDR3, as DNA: TGTGCCAGCAGCCTCCGACAGGGCGGGAACTATGGCTACACCTTC.

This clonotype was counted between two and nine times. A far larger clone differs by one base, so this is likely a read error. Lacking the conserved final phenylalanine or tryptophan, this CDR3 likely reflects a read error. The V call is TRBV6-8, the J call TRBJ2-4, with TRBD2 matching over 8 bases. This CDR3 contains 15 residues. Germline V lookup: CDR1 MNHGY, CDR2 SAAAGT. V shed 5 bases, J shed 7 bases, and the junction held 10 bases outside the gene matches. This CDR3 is CASSPSDGRVNIQYY. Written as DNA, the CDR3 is TGTGCCAGCAGTCCGTCTGACGGGAGGGTGAACATTCAGTACTAC.

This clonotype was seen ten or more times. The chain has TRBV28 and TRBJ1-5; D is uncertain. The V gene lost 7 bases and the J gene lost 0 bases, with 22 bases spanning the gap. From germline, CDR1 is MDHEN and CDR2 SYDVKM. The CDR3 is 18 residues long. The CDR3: CASKREASRVGSNQPQHF. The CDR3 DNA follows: TGTGCCAGCAAACGGGAGGCCAGCCGGGTCGGTAGCAATCAGCCCCAGCATTTT.

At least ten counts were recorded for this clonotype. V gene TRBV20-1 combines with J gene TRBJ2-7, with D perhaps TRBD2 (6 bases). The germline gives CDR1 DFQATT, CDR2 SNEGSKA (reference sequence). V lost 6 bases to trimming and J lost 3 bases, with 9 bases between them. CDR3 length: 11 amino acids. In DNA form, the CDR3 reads TGCAGTGCCCAGGGAGGCTACGAGCAGTACTTC. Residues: CSAQGGYEQYF.

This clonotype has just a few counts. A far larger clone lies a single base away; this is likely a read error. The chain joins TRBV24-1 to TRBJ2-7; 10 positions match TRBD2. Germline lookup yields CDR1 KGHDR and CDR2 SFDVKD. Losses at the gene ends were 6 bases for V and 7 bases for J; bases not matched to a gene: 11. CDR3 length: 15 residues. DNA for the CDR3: TGTGCCACCAGTACCCCCCGGGGACTAGCGAATGAGCAGTACTTC. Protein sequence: CATSTPRGLANEQYF.

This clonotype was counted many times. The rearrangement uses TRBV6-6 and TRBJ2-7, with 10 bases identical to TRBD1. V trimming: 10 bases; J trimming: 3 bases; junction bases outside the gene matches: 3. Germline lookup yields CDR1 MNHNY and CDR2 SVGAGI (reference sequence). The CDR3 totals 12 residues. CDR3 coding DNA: TGTGCCACGGGACAGGGGTACTACGAGCAGTACTTC. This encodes CATGQGYYEQYF.

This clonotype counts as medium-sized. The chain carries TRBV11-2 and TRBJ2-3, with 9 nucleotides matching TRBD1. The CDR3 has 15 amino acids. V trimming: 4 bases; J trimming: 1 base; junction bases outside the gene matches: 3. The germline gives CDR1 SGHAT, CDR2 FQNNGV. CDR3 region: CASSWTGAGTDTQYF. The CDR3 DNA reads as TGTGCCAGCAGCTGGACAGGGGCCGGCACAGATACGCAGTATTTT.

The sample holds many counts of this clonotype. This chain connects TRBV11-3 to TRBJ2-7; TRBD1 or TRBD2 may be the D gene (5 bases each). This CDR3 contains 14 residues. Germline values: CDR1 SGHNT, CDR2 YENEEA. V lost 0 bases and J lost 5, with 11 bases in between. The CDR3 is CASSLEGARDEQYF. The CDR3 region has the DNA TGTGCCAGCAGCTTAGAAGGGGCGCGGGACGAGCAGTACTTC.

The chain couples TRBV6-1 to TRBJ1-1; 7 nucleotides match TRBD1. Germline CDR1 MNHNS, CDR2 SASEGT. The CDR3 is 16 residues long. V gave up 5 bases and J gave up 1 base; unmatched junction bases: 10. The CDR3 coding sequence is TGTGCCAGCAGTTCCCCCTCCTGGACAGGGAACACTGAAGCTTTCTTT. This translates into CASSSPSWTGNTEAFF.

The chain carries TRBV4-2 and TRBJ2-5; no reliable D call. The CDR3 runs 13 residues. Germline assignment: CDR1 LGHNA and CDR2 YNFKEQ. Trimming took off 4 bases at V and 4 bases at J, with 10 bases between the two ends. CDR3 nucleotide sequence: TGTGCCAGCAGCCCAGAAAAGGGAGAGACCCAGTACTTC. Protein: CASSPEKGETQYF.

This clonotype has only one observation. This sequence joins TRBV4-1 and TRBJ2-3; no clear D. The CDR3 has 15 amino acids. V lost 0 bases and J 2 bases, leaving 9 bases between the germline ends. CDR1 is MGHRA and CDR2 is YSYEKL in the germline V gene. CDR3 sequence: CASSQDGLLTDTQYF. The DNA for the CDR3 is TGCGCCAGCAGCCAAGATGGGTTACTCACAGATACGCAGTATTTT.

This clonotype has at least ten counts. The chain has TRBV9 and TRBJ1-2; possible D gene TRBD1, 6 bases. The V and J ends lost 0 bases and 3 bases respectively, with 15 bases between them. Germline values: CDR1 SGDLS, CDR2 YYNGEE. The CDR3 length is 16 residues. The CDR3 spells CASSVAAGAEDYGYTF. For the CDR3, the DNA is TGTGCCAGCAGCGTAGCTGCAGGGGCTGAGGACTATGGCTACACCTTC.

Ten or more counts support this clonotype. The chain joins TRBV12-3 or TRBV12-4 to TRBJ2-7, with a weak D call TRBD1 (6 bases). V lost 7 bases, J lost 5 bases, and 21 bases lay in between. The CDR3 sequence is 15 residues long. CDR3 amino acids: CASTSNSRGFDEQYF. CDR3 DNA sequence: TGTGCCAGCACCTCGAATTCCAGGGGATTCGACGAGCAGTACTTC.

CDR3 in DNA: TGCAGCGTTGTCACTAGATTGGGCACAGATACGCAGTATTTT. Protein product: CSVVTRLGTDTQYF. The J gene is TRBJ2-3, the V gene TRBV29-1, with D perhaps matching TRBD2 (5 bases). In germline, CDR1 is SQVTM, CDR2 ANQGSEA. Trimming removed 4 bases from V and 1 base from J, with 12 bases in between. This CDR3 spans 14 amino acids.